A selection of T cell receptor beta chains follows, all from one sample in a study of blood T cell repertoires in COVID-19. The repertoire was sequenced with immunoSEQ multiplex PCR; TCRdb's copy has only in-frame clones and lacks some. Here the sample spans fewer than 300,000 clones, just over 85% being singletons. Sequenced sample: PBMCs or T cells enriched from blood (not recorded which). All receptors derive from a man aged 18-30 years who had recovered from COVID-19. Each CDR3 is given with its conserved first and last residue. A D gene is named only where the DNA matches it firmly. Expanded clones get a size class; other rows say once, few or many, or leave the size out.

clone_size j_call v_call d_call cdr3_aa cdr3_nt
. TRBJ2-2 TRBV4-1 TRBD2 CASSQEVTSGSFGGELFF TGCGCCAGCAGCCAAGAAGTCACTAGCGGGAGTTTTGGCGGGGAGCTGTTTTTT
. TRBJ1-2 TRBV7-9 TRBD1 CASQGADGYTF TGTGCCAGCCAGGGGGCGGATGGCTACACCTTC
once TRBJ2-7 TRBV4-2 . CASSQDRAPRVPYEQYF TGTGCCAGCAGCCAAGATCGGGCACCGAGGGTACCCTACGAGCAGTACTTC
. TRBJ1-2 TRBV28 . CASSHPTAVWLYGYTF TGTGCCAGCAGTCACCCGACCGCGGTTTGGCTATATGGCTACACCTTC
. TRBJ2-2 TRBV7-3 . CASSLSGINTGELFF TGTGCCAGCAGCTTATCAGGAATCAACACCGGGGAGCTGTTTTTT
. TRBJ2-3 TRBV6-4 . CASSERSGDILPYF TGTGCCAGCAGTGAACGCTCGGGGGATATCCTTCCGTATTTT
. TRBJ2-5 TRBV5-1 . CASSFENQETQYF TGCGCCAGCAGCTTTGAGAACCAAGAGACCCAGTACTTC
. TRBJ1-2 TRBV19 TRBD1 CASTPGGTANYGYTF TGTGCCAGTACCCCCGGAGGGACAGCCAACTATGGCTACACCTTC
. TRBJ2-1 TRBV3-1/TRBV3-2 . CASSLRGGSNEQFF TGTGCCAGCAGCCTGCGAGGGGGATCCAATGAGCAGTTCTTC
. TRBJ1-1 TRBV3-1/TRBV3-2 . CASSLRGGTEAFF TGTGCCAGCAGCCTGAGGGGAGGGACTGAAGCTTTCTTT
. TRBJ1-1 TRBV2 . CASSESVNTEAFF TGTGCCAGCAGTGAGTCCGTAAACACTGAAGCTTTCTTT
. TRBJ2-7 TRBV9 TRBD2 CASSGSGSTYEQYF TGTGCCAGCAGCGGTAGCGGGAGTACGTACGAGCAGTACTTC
. TRBJ2-3 TRBV27 . CASSPAGPKDTQYF TGTGCCAGCAGTCCTGCGGGGCCAAAAGATACGCAGTATTTT
. TRBJ1-2 TRBV28 . CASSARRILEDGYTF TGTGCCAGCAGCGCCCGGCGGATCCTAGAGGATGGCTACACCTTC
. TRBJ1-1 TRBV5-1 . CASRATTREAFF TGCGCCAGCAGAGCTACTACCCGTGAAGCTTTCTTT
. TRBJ1-5 TRBV2 . CASSYDGNSNQPQHF TGTGCCAGCAGTTACGACGGGAATAGCAATCAGCCCCAGCATTTT
. TRBJ2-5 TRBV11-3 . CASSLDGRRGETQYF TGTGCCAGCAGCTTAGACGGCCGGAGGGGAGAGACCCAGTACTTC
. TRBJ2-1 TRBV24-1 TRBD1 CATSDPRGRGNEQFF TGTGCCACCAGTGATCCCAGGGGGCGAGGCAATGAGCAGTTCTTC
. TRBJ2-7 TRBV19 TRBD2 CASSMGNGLGYEQYF TGTGCCAGTAGTATGGGAAATGGACTAGGATACGAGCAGTACTTC
. TRBJ2-7 TRBV7-9 TRBD2 CASSIGSGSEGEQYF TGTGCCAGCAGCATCGGTAGCGGGAGTGAGGGCGAGCAGTACTTC
. TRBJ1-4 TRBV4-2 . CASSQVVSRQINEKLFF TGTGCCAGCAGCCAAGTAGTATCCAGACAGATTAATGAAAAACTGTTTTTT
. TRBJ1-5 TRBV27 TRBD1 CASNHRGSNQPQHF TGTGCCAGCAATCACAGGGGTAGCAATCAGCCCCAGCATTTT
. TRBJ1-6 TRBV7-9 . CASSFYTDNSPLHF TGTGCCAGCAGCTTTTATACAGATAATTCACCCCTCCACTTT
. TRBJ1-6 TRBV19 . CASSITREPNSPLHF TGTGCCAGTAGTATCACCCGGGAGCCGAATTCACCCCTCCACTTT
. TRBJ1-3 TRBV9 . CASSVSAGDSGNTIYF TGTGCCAGCAGCGTATCGGCAGGTGACTCTGGAAACACCATATATTTT
. TRBJ2-2 TRBV7-6 . CASSSNPANTGELFF TGTGCCAGCAGCTCCAATCCAGCGAACACCGGGGAGCTGTTTTTT
. TRBJ2-7 TRBV28 . CASSLDTPYEQYF TGTGCCAGCAGTTTAGACACCCCCTACGAGCAGTACTTC
few TRBJ1-1 TRBV27 TRBD1 CASSAKLRGVTEAFF TGTGCCAGCAGTGCCAAACTCAGGGGGGTGACTGAAGCTTTCTTT
. TRBJ2-3 TRBV30 . CAWKRQATRWTDTQYF TGTGCCTGGAAACGACAAGCCACTCGTTGGACAGATACGCAGTATTTT
. TRBJ1-2 TRBV27 . CASYKTYGTPTPPGYGYTF TGTGCCAGCTATAAAACCTACGGGACACCTACTCCTCCCGGCTATGGCTACACCTTC
. TRBJ2-1 TRBV19 TRBD1 CASSIRDRYNEQFF TGTGCCAGTAGTATAAGGGACAGATACAATGAGCAGTTCTTC
. TRBJ2-1 TRBV5-1 TRBD1 CASSWTGWLDTDEQFF TGCGCCAGCAGCTGGACAGGGTGGTTGGATACGGATGAGCAGTTCTTC
. TRBJ1-2 TRBV28 . CASSLKSTYGYTF TGTGCCAGCAGTTTAAAGAGTACCTATGGCTACACCTTC
. TRBJ2-7 TRBV19 TRBD2 CASSDSGDEQYF TGTGCCAGTAGTGATAGCGGGGACGAGCAGTACTTC
. TRBJ2-5 TRBV30 TRBD2 CASRTSGIQETQYF TGTGCCTCTAGGACTAGCGGGATCCAAGAGACCCAGTACTTC
. TRBJ1-6 TRBV28 TRBD1 CASSSNLRDRAPYNSPLHF TGTGCCAGCAGTTCCAATCTAAGGGACAGGGCGCCTTATAATTCACCCCTCCACTTT
. TRBJ1-3 TRBV30 . CAWSPSLGNTIYF TGTGCCTGGAGTCCCTCCCTCGGAAACACCATATATTTT